These 17 T cell receptor beta chains originate from one sample sequenced in a study of T cells after yellow fever vaccination (dated by TCRdb to the late 2010s). Taken with the paper, the label for treatment or condition translates to: live attenuated yellow fever vaccine strain. Library construction relied on 5' RACE. Instrument on record: Illumina HiSeq 2500. Through fastp at Q25 and MiXCR, TCRdb rebuilt clones from the public reads, retaining in-frame beta chains. Rows are unified per CDR3 protein, each entry keeping the most common DNA and genes. This sample is represented by almost 600,000 distinct CDR3 sequences; less than 15% of them were singletons. Over 11% of the sample comes from the top ten. This sample comprised PBMCs, obtained on the day of the yellow fever booster vaccination. The receptors originated from a man aged 25-40 years who received the YFV17D yellow fever vaccine.

This clonotype was observed a few times. The chain employs TRBV27 and TRBJ2-5; D possibly corresponds to TRBD2 (5 bases). The germline gives CDR1 MNHEY, CDR2 SMNVEV (reference sequence). CDR3 length equals 15 residues. Trimming pared 2 bases from V and 4 bases from J, leaving 14 bases between. CDR3 in DNA: TGTGCCAGCAGTTTAAATGGGGATGAGGGAGAGACCCAGTACTTC. Protein: CASSLNGDEGETQYF.

This clonotype was seen only a few times. V gene TRBV27 combines with J gene TRBJ1-5, with TRBD1 identical over 11 bases. V gave up 7 bases and J gave up 3 bases; unmatched junction bases: 2. The germline CDR1 and CDR2 sequences are MNHEY and SMNVEV (reference sequence). The CDR3 loop spans 14 amino acids. The CDR3 is CASTDRGHNQPQHF. As DNA, the CDR3 is TGTGCCAGCACGGACAGGGGGCACAATCAGCCCCAGCATTTT.

The chain uses TRBV10-3 and TRBJ1-1, with D hard to call. The germline gives CDR1 ENHRY, CDR2 SYGVKD. V lost 4 bases and J lost 0, with 3 bases in between. CDR3 length: 12 amino acids. The CDR3 here is CAISAVNTEAFF. The CDR3 nucleotides read TGTGCCATCAGTGCAGTGAACACTGAAGCTTTCTTT.

This clonotype has only a few counts. The rearrangement uses TRBV15 and TRBJ1-3; perhaps TRBD1 as D (5 bases). V was shortened by 5 bases and J by 8 bases, with 10 bases between the two germline ends. Germline assignment: CDR1 LNHNV and CDR2 YYDKDF (reference sequence). The CDR3 totals 12 residues. The CDR3 here is CATSSLGDTIYF. CDR3 DNA: TGTGCCACCAGCTCCCTAGGGGACACCATATATTTT.

This clonotype has more than one count but fewer than ten. CDR3 region: CASTKDPMNTEAFF. In nucleotides, the CDR3 is TGTGCCAGCACCAAGGACCCCATGAACACTGAAGCTTTCTTT. This sequence joins TRBV6-2 or TRBV6-3 and TRBJ1-1; the D is unclear. Germline V lookup: CDR1 MNHEY, CDR2 SVGEGT. V gave up 7 bases and J gave up 0 bases, with 12 bases separating them. CDR3 length equals 14 residues.

The chain combines TRBV6-1 with TRBJ2-7; D call uncertain. The germline CDR1 and CDR2 sequences are MNHNS and SASEGT. The CDR3 covers 14 residues. V lost 4 bases to trimming and J lost 2 bases, with 12 bases between them. CDR3 sequence reads: CASSAPGPPYEQYF. CDR3 DNA: TGTGCCAGCAGTGCGCCGGGTCCCCCCTACGAGCAGTACTTC.

This clonotype showed up just a few times. V gene TRBV19 combines with J gene TRBJ2-4; 10 nucleotides line up with TRBD2. The V gene end was trimmed by 4 bases and the J gene end by 2 bases; junction bases not matched to a gene: 8. This CDR3 comprises 17 residues. From germline, CDR1 is LNHDA and CDR2 SQIVND (reference sequence). The CDR3: CASSTDLAGVSKNIQYF. CDR3 bases: TGTGCCAGTAGTACCGATCTAGCGGGAGTTTCCAAAAACATTCAGTACTTC.

This clonotype was recorded a few times. This chain links TRBV6-6 with TRBJ2-1, with a possible D match to TRBD1 (6 bases). Trimming stripped 10 bases from V and 10 bases from J, with 17 bases between. CDR1 and CDR2 from the germline V gene are MNHNY and SVGAGI (reference sequence). The CDR3 totals 12 residues. CDR3 DNA sequence: TGTGCCACCACAGGGACCCATGGCGAGCAGTTCTTC. It encodes CATTGTHGEQFF.

This chain links TRBV20-1 with TRBJ2-5, with 14 bases matching TRBD2. The CDR3 is made up of 14 amino acids. J was trimmed by 5 bases and V by 7 bases; bases with no gene match: 6. Germline CDR1 reads DFQATT; CDR2 reads SNEGSKA (reference sequence). CDR3 residues: CSVTGLAGAETQYF. The CDR3 DNA is TGCAGTGTTACGGGACTAGCGGGAGCCGAGACCCAGTACTTC.

There are a few counts of this clonotype. The gene calls are TRBV29-1 and TRBJ2-7; D unresolved. CDR3 length: 12 amino acids. CDR1 is SQVTM, CDR2 ANQGSEA, per germline. V was trimmed by 4 bases and J by 6 bases, leaving 13 bases between them. The CDR3 region has the DNA TGCAGCGTTGCGATAAGCCCAGGCGAGCAGTACTTC. Protein product: CSVAISPGEQYF.

The rearrangement uses TRBV20-1 and TRBJ2-5; D might be TRBD2 (6 bases). Germline CDR1 is DFQATT and CDR2 is SNEGSKA (reference sequence). Trimming shortened V by 4 bases and J by 1 base, and 13 bases separated the two germline ends. CDR3 length: 14 residues. The CDR3 loop is CSATAGPPQETQYF. Written as DNA, the CDR3 is TGCAGTGCTACAGCGGGTCCTCCCCAAGAGACCCAGTACTTC.

CDR3 bases: TGTGCCAGCAGTTTTGGGACAGGGGCAGATACGCAGTATTTT. This sequence encodes CASSFGTGADTQYF. The chain employs TRBV12-3 or TRBV12-4 and TRBJ2-3; 10 nucleotides line up with TRBD1. The CDR3 has 14 residues. After removal of 3 bases from V and 4 bases from J, the junction contained 1 base not matched to a gene.

The rearrangement links TRBV20-1 to TRBJ2-1; D is perhaps TRBD2 (5 bases). The CDR3 sequence is 13 residues long. Germline-derived CDR1 and CDR2 are DFQATT and SNEGSKA (reference sequence). V was pared by 2 bases and J by 4 bases, with 9 bases between. The CDR3: CSARNGIYNEQFF. CDR3 nucleotide sequence: TGCAGTGCTAGAAACGGGATATACAATGAGCAGTTCTTC.

This sequence joins TRBV7-2 and TRBJ2-3; D is undetermined. V lost 0 bases to trimming and J lost 4 bases, with 5 bases between them. Germline lookup yields CDR1 SGHTA and CDR2 FQGNSA. The CDR3 totals 13 residues. CDR3 amino acids: CASSLARADTQYF. CDR3 DNA: TGTGCCAGCAGCTTAGCGCGTGCAGATACGCAGTATTTT. The full variable domain, in which reference TRBV7-2 and TRBJ2-3 provide the parts outside the CDR3, is GAGVSQSPSNKVTEKGKDVELRCDPISGHTALYWYRQSLGQGLEFLIYFQGNSAPDKSGLPSDRFSAERTGGSVSTLTIQRTQQEDSAVYLCASSLARADTQYFGPGTRLTVL.

The V and J genes are TRBV6-5 and TRBJ1-5, with TRBD1 as a possible D gene (6 bases). CDR1 is MNHEY, CDR2 SVGAGI, per germline. The CDR3 sequence is 16 residues long. V lost 0 bases, J lost 1 base, and 10 bases lay in between. CDR3 bases: TGTGCCAGCAGTTACTCGAACAGGGCGAGCAATCAGCCCCAGCATTTT. It translates to CASSYSNRASNQPQHF.

This clonotype was seen more than once but under ten times. CDR3 bases: TGCAGCGTCCTCCAGAAAACGAACACCGGGGAGCTGTTTTTT. This translates into CSVLQKTNTGELFF. The chain links TRBV29-1 to TRBJ2-2; D is undetermined. CDR1 and CDR2 from the germline V gene are SQVTM and ANQGSEA. The CDR3 is made up of 14 amino acids. Trimming removed 6 bases at V and 0 bases at J, with 11 bases between.

This clonotype was detected a few times. The chain couples TRBV6-5 to TRBJ2-7; D perhaps matches TRBD2 (6 bases). The CDR3 is 18 residues long. With 0 bases removed from V and 4 bases from J, the gap between germline ends came to 22 bases. CDR1 and CDR2 from the germline V gene are MNHEY and SVGAGI. The CDR3 nucleotides are TGTGCCAGCAGTTACTCGGGGATGGGATCGGGAAGCGGGTACGAGCAGTACTTC. Translating it yields CASSYSGMGSGSGYEQYF.